This TCR beta chain was profiled in a study of relationships among human T cell subsets. J gave up 4 bases and V 7 bases, and 4 bases lay outside the gene matches. Germline CDR1 SQVTM, CDR2 ANQGSEA. The CDR3 totals 13 residues. Study outcomes and limitations: Clones with over 100 reads held over 60% of CD8+ cytotoxic sequences.

After CD4+CD56+ natural killer T cells were removed, anti-CD294 beads selected CD4+CD25-CD294+ Th2 cells. T cell subsets were isolated with antibody-coated magnetic beads. TCR alpha and beta CDR3s were amplified from mRNA by semiquantitative ARM-PCR. Tagged nested gene-specific primers were used first, then communal superprimers amplified exponentially. TCRdb analysed the multiplex PCR reads with MiXCR anew, one entry per CDR3 protein. The sample includes about 4,000 distinct CDR3 sequences, around 54% of them seen just once. Turning to this clonotype: What it recognizes is unknown.

The specimen sequenced was CD4+ Th2 cells sorted from blood. This sequence was found in a man aged 35-49 years in good health. The chain employs TRBV29-1 and TRBJ1-4; 9 nucleotides line up with TRBD1. Here the CDR3 DNA reads TGCAGCGGGCTGGGACAGGGTAATGAAAAACTGTTTTTT. Residues: CSGLGQGNEKLFF.